This T cell receptor beta chain was documented in a study of cytomegalovirus exposure and HLA in healthy donors. Broader study findings: Sequencing probably produced one cluster of sequence variants that were highly shared. The study recorded 164 TCR beta chains that were cytomegalovirus-associated.

This clone occurred a few times. Antigen unknown. Trimming shortened V by 5 bases and J by 8 bases, and 18 bases separated the two germline ends. The CDR3 is made up of 14 amino acids. Germline V CDR1 and CDR2: MNHNY, SVGAGI (reference sequence). Vbeta (60) and Jbeta (13) primers were used in the PCR. The protocol was immunoSEQ multiplex PCR, while the TCRdb copy is restricted to in-frame clones and leaves out a portion. The sample includes about 40,000 clones, 40% to 60% seen only once; the top ten take roughly 12%. The sequencing sample was made of PBMCs. The rearrangement joins TRBV6-6 to TRBJ1-1, with D possibly matching TRBD1 (6 bases). The source of this sequence is a human donor in good health. The CDR3 here is CASSPSTSDREAFF. The CDR3 nucleotides are TGTGCCAGCAGTCCCTCAACCTCGGACAGAGAAGCTTTCTTT.